The 10 T cell receptor beta chains reported below all come from one sample, sequenced in a study of cytomegalovirus exposure and HLA in healthy donors. Primers included in the PCR were 60 Vbeta and 13 Jbeta primers. Assay: immunoSEQ multiplex PCR; the TCRdb copy retains only in-frame clones and omits some. The data hold some 190,000 clones, with roughly four fifths observed a single time. The material sequenced was PBMCs. Source of these receptors: a man between 18 and 35 years old in good health and CMV-seronegative.

This clone was counted a few times. The chain combines TRBV6-1 with TRBJ1-1; D not certain. V shed 1 base and J shed 10 bases, with 16 bases lying between them. CDR3 length equals 14 residues. Looked up from germline, CDR1 is MNHNS and CDR2 is SASEGT. The CDR3 here is CASSEVDSGGVAFF. DNA of the CDR3: TGTGCCAGCAGTGAAGTGGACTCGGGCGGGGTAGCTTTCTTT.

The genes are TRBV2 and TRBJ1-4, with 7 bases matching TRBD1. This CDR3 is 14 amino acids long. Germline V gene lookup returns CDR1 SNHLY and CDR2 FYNNEI. With 10 bases clipped from V and 7 bases from J, the junction kept 12 bases outside the gene matches. As DNA, the CDR3 is TGTGCCACGGCACGACAGGGTTTGAGTGAAAAACTGTTTTTT. This gives the protein CATARQGLSEKLFF. The whole variable domain, filled in from reference TRBV2 and TRBJ1-4, reads EPEVTQTPSHQVTQMGQEVILRCVPISNHLYFYWYRQILGQKVEFLVSFYNNEISEKSEIFDDQFSVERPDGSNFTLKIRSTKLEDSAMYFCATARQGLSEKLFFGSGTQLSVL.

This clone has only a few counts. The chain carries TRBV19 and TRBJ2-5; D possibly corresponds to TRBD2 (6 bases). The CDR3 is 17 residues long. Germline V gene lookup returns CDR1 LNHDA and CDR2 SQIVND (reference sequence). Trimming left V 3 bases short and J 1 base short, with 18 bases between. The CDR3 DNA reads TGTGCCAGTAGTATCGTGGGGGTGGGGGGTCGCCAAGAGACCCAGTACTTC. It codes for CASSIVGVGGRQETQYF.

This clone appeared once. This specimen includes other DNA sequences encoding the same CDR3. This chain links TRBV29-1 with TRBJ2-3; no definite D call. Germline loops: CDR1 SQVTM, CDR2 ANQGSEA. Trimming pared 8 bases from V and 6 bases from J, leaving 15 bases between. The CDR3 is 12 residues long. The DNA of the CDR3 is TGCAGCTCGCGGATTGGTGAGGATACGCAGTATTTT. As protein: CSSRIGEDTQYF.

This clone was observed a single time. The junction does not match germline at one end; this may be a read error. This sequence joins TRBV5-1 and TRBJ2-5; possibly TRBD2 for D (6 bases). Germline CDR1 is SGHRS and CDR2 is YFSETQ. The CDR3 is made up of 12 amino acids. The CDR3 DNA follows: TGCACCAGCAGCTTGGAGGGGGAGACCCAGTACTTC. Protein: CTSSLEGETQYF.

The chain employs TRBV10-1 and TRBJ1-3, with D uncertain. There are 15 residues in the CDR3. Per germline, CDR1 WNHNN and CDR2 SYGVQD (reference sequence). V lost 3 bases and J lost 0, with 9 bases in between. The CDR3 sequence is CASSERGCSGNTIYF. CDR3 coding DNA: TGCGCCAGCAGTGAACGGGGATGCTCTGGAAACACCATATATTTT.

The CDR3 loop is CSARDVEAFF. The CDR3 DNA reads TGCAGTGCGCGGGACGTTGAAGCTTTCTTT. The chain couples TRBV20-1 to TRBJ1-1, with D possibly TRBD1 on 5 matching bases. With 6 bases removed from V and 7 bases from J, the gap between germline ends came to 9 bases. Germline CDR1 and CDR2: DFQATT and SNEGSKA (reference sequence). The CDR3 consists of 10 residues.

The genes are TRBV5-1 and TRBJ2-1, with TRBD1 matching 7 bases. CDR3 length: 16 residues. The V gene's germline CDR1 is SGHRS and CDR2 YFSETQ. V lost 3 bases to trimming and J lost 9 bases; unmatched junction nucleotides: 15. The CDR3 here is CASSSGQILAHVEQFF. CDR3 DNA: TGCGCCAGCAGCTCGGGACAGATCCTGGCTCATGTTGAGCAGTTCTTC.

The chain is built from TRBV5-1 and TRBJ2-2; D perhaps matches TRBD2 (5 bases). The CDR3 is 16 amino acids. V lost 4 bases and J 0 bases, leaving 13 bases between the germline ends. Germline lookup yields CDR1 SGHRS and CDR2 YFSETQ. In DNA, the CDR3 is TGCGCCAGCAGCCCTGTGAGGGCCCCGAACACCGGGGAGCTGTTTTTT. It codes for CASSPVRAPNTGELFF.

CDR3 in amino acids: CASSGTGGAVTYEQYF. The DNA for the CDR3 is TGCGCCAGTTCCGGGACAGGGGGCGCAGTTACGTACGAGCAGTACTTC. The chain links TRBV5-1 to TRBJ2-7; TRBD1 matches at 12 bases. Trimming cost V 8 bases and J 4 bases; bases outside gene matches: 13. Germline assignment: CDR1 SGHRS and CDR2 YFSETQ. The CDR3 has 16 amino acids. The whole variable domain, filled in from reference TRBV5-1 and TRBJ2-7, reads KAGVTQTPRYLIKTRGQQVTLSCSPISGHRSVSWYQQTPGQGLQFLFEYFSETQRNKGNFPGRFSGRQFSNSRSEMNVSTLELGDSALYLCASSGTGGAVTYEQYFGPGTRLTVT.